Included here is one TCR beta chain sequence, with context. The record originates from a study of OX40 agonist ivuxolimab in advanced cancers. Generated by immunoSEQ multiplex PCR, the TCRdb table keeps only in-frame clones and is missing some. The table lists 60,000 to 75,000 clones, just over 85% of them singletons, with under 3% in the top ten. Trimming pared 0 bases from V and 8 bases from J, leaving 8 bases between. Looked up from germline, CDR1 is SGHRS and CDR2 is YFSETQ. The CDR3 contains 12 residues. The J gene is TRBJ1-2, the V gene TRBV5-1; D remains unclear. The TCR sequence derives from an adult with an advanced solid tumor such as melanoma, head and neck, liver or kidney cancer. The specimen was CD4+ or CD8+ T cells sorted from blood, collected in a trial of the OX40 agonist ivuxolimab. The CDR3 DNA is TGCGCCAGCAGCTTGGATTTAGGCGGCTACACCTTC. Its protein is CASSLDLGGYTF.